This record concerns one T cell receptor (beta chain) sequence. Its antigen remains unknown. The primer mix had 60 Vbeta and 13 Jbeta primers. Authors' analysis steps: There were some 87 million unique TCR beta chains by a later count, and approximately 11 million of them were shared. Measured with immunoSEQ multiplex PCR; TCRdb has only the in-frame clones, and not every one. That table is the source of V, J and clone size, and D and trimming were worked out from the DNA. The sample shows over 150,000 clones, under 90% of them seen only once. This cohort consisted of healthy bone marrow donors. Germline CDR1 SQVTM, CDR2 ANQGSEA. Unmatched junction bases numbered 12, after V lost 5 bases and J lost 3 bases. This CDR3 region has 16 residues. This entry belongs to a study of cytomegalovirus exposure and HLA in healthy donors. Study-wide background: Counted in an early data release were approximately 85 million unique TCRs from HLA-typed donors. Study outcomes and limitations: Later analysis identified a missense DCLRE1C variant that was linked to TCR beta V- and J-gene trimming.

This clonotype was obtained from a man younger than 45 in good health and CMV-seropositive. The chain is built from TRBV29-1 and TRBJ2-7; TRBD1 matches at 11 bases. The sequenced sample was PBMCs. The CDR3 coding sequence is TGCAGCGTTCGACACGGATGGGACAGGGGGGTCTACGAGCAGTACTTC. Amino acids: CSVRHGWDRGVYEQYF.